Presented here are 25 T cell receptor beta chains from one specimen sequenced in a study of patients and donors after allogeneic stem cell transplantation. TCRdb called the RT-PCR reads again in MiXCR, with one record for every CDR3 protein. The table includes some 880,000 distinct CDR3 sequences, roughly 18% detected once. Sample: blood, either unsorted or a sorted T cell fraction (not recorded which). These receptors were obtained from a human donor who was either an allogeneic HSCT recipient or a stem cell or donor lymphocyte infusion donor (not recorded which). It is not recorded whose cells these are; they may come from a transplant donor.

This clonotype was seen only a few times. The chain carries TRBV12-3 or TRBV12-4 and TRBJ2-1; 11 bases map to TRBD2. This CDR3 contains 14 residues. Trimming removed 7 bases from V and 8 bases from J; junction bases left unmatched: 7. The CDR3 loop reads CASNLAGGPYEQFF. Written as DNA, the CDR3 is TGTGCCAGCAACTTAGCGGGAGGGCCCTATGAGCAGTTCTTC.

The chain couples TRBV7-3 to TRBJ2-6, with D perhaps TRBD2 (6 bases). Germline V gene data show CDR1 as SGHTA and CDR2 as FQGTGA. Between the trimmed V and J ends, which lost 7 bases and 4 bases, there was a span of 26 bases. The CDR3 has 19 amino acids. In DNA form, the CDR3 reads TGTGCCAGCACCCCAAGCCTAGAAGGGTGGGGGAGGGGGGCCAACGTCCTGACTTTC. Amino acid sequence: CASTPSLEGWGRGANVLTF.

The chain combines TRBV5-1 with TRBJ2-7, with TRBD2 matching 9 bases. The CDR3 totals 16 residues. Germline V gene lookup returns CDR1 SGHRS and CDR2 YFSETQ. The J segment lost 5 bases and the V segment lost 1 base, leaving 10 bases of the junction unmatched. CDR3 nucleotide sequence: TGCGCCAGCAGCTTGACCCTAGCGGGATCCGACGACGAGCAGTACTTC. Protein sequence: CASSLTLAGSDDEQYF.

This clonotype was recorded at least ten times. The chain employs TRBV12-3 or TRBV12-4 and TRBJ1-5, with TRBD1 matching over 9 bases. The V gene end was trimmed by 6 bases and the J gene end by 4 bases; junction bases not matched to a gene: 7. There are 15 residues in the CDR3. The CDR3 sequence is CASSGGQGENQPQHF. The CDR3 nucleotides are TGTGCCAGCAGCGGGGGACAGGGAGAAAATCAGCCCCAGCATTTT.

The chain couples TRBV10-3 to TRBJ2-6, with D maybe TRBD2 (5 bases). CDR1 is ENHRY, CDR2 SYGVKD, per germline. V was clipped by 5 bases and J by 0 bases, with 5 bases between them. This CDR3 is built from 14 residues. This CDR3 is CAISTSSGANVLTF. For the CDR3, the DNA is TGTGCCATCAGTACTAGCTCTGGGGCCAACGTCCTGACTTTC.

In this sample, this clonotype turned up a few times. V and J are TRBV28 and TRBJ1-4; 7 positions match TRBD1. Germline V gene data show CDR1 as MDHEN and CDR2 as SYDVKM. This CDR3 spans 15 amino acids. The V gene end was trimmed by 6 bases and the J gene end by 1 base; junction bases not matched to a gene: 5. The DNA for the CDR3 is TGTGCCAGCAGAACTCACAGGGGAACTAATGAAAAACTGTTTTTT. Residues: CASRTHRGTNEKLFF.

In this sample, this clonotype turned up many times. J is TRBJ1-1 and V is TRBV12-3 or TRBV12-4, with D possibly TRBD1 on 5 matching bases. The CDR3 has 14 amino acids. Deletions cut 5 bases from V and 1 base from J, with 11 bases between. Here the CDR3 reads CASSPRRGNTEAFF. Here the CDR3 DNA reads TGTGCCAGCAGTCCCCGGAGGGGGAACACTGAAGCTTTCTTT.

In this sample, this clonotype turned up a few times. The chain combines TRBV20-1 with TRBJ1-1; 11 nucleotides line up with TRBD1. The trim removed 4 bases at V and 8 bases at J, leaving 6 bases unmatched. Germline V CDR1 and CDR2: DFQATT, SNEGSKA (reference sequence). CDR3 length equals 13 residues. CDR3 in amino acids: CSAKDRGLIEAFF. In nucleotides, the CDR3 is TGCAGTGCTAAGGACAGGGGGCTTATAGAAGCTTTCTTT.

This clonotype occurred many times. J is TRBJ1-1 and V is TRBV5-1, with a possible D match to TRBD1 (5 bases). Trimming left V 4 bases short and J 5 bases short, with 15 bases between. The CDR3 loop spans 14 amino acids. Germline V gene sequence: CDR1 SGHRS, CDR2 YFSETQ. The CDR3 sequence is CASSIGTVRTEAFF. DNA of the CDR3: TGCGCCAGCAGCATCGGGACGGTCCGGACTGAAGCTTTCTTT.

V is TRBV7-9 and J is TRBJ2-3; D gene unclear. Germline CDR1 is SEHNR and CDR2 is FQNEAQ (reference sequence). V lost 2 bases and J 6 bases, leaving 9 bases between the germline ends. The CDR3 is 13 amino acids. This chain's CDR3 is CASSLKCADTQYF. CDR3 DNA sequence: TGTGCCAGCAGCTTAAAGTGTGCGGATACGCAGTATTTT. Using reference TRBV7-9 and TRBJ2-3 for the parts outside the CDR3, the full variable domain is DTGVSQNPRHKITKRGQNVTFRCDPISEHNRLYWYRQTLGQGPEFLTYFQNEAQLEKSRLLSDRFSAERPKGSFSTLEIQRTEQGDSAMYLCASSLKCADTQYFGPGTRLTVL.

The chain employs TRBV20-1 and TRBJ2-7, with TRBD2 identical over 11 bases. The V and J ends lost 4 bases and 3 bases, in that order; junction bases with no gene match: 14. Germline CDR1 reads DFQATT; CDR2 reads SNEGSKA (reference sequence). CDR3 length: 17 residues. The CDR3 loop is CSAITDLPGTSGYEQYF. In nucleotides, the CDR3 is TGCAGTGCTATTACGGACCTCCCCGGGACTAGCGGCTACGAGCAGTACTTC.

This clonotype came up a few times. J is TRBJ1-6 and V is TRBV20-1, with D unresolved. V lost 2 bases and J lost 9, with 11 bases in between. CDR1 and CDR2 (germline): DFQATT, SNEGSKA (reference sequence). This CDR3 spans 13 amino acids. The CDR3 sequence: CSARSEKGSPLHF. The CDR3 region has the DNA TGCAGTGCTAGATCGGAAAAAGGTTCACCCCTCCACTTT.

This clonotype was counted between two and nine times. The rearrangement joins TRBV20-1 to TRBJ2-7, with TRBD2 identical over 13 bases. Trimming took 5 bases from V and 6 from J; bases not matched to a gene: 10. CDR1 is DFQATT, CDR2 SNEGSKA, per germline (reference sequence). The CDR3 totals 15 residues. The CDR3 bases are TGCAGTGCTGGGATCGGGACTAGCGGGGCACCCGAGCAGTACTTC. Translated: CSAGIGTSGAPEQYF.

J is TRBJ2-5 and V is TRBV28; D may be TRBD2 (7 bases). The CDR3 has 14 residues. CDR1 is MDHEN, CDR2 SYDVKM, per germline. Between the trimmed V and J ends, which lost 8 bases and 4 bases, there was a span of 17 bases. DNA of the CDR3: TGTGCCAGCTCCTTCATGGGAGGGGGAGAGACCCAGTACTTC. Encoded protein: CASSFMGGGETQYF.

The V call is TRBV27, the J call TRBJ1-5; D gene unclear. V lost 0 bases and J 2 bases, leaving 8 bases between the germline ends. The CDR3 contains 15 residues. Germline values: CDR1 MNHEY, CDR2 SMNVEV (reference sequence). The CDR3 DNA is TGTGCCAGCAGTTTATCGAGGGTTGGCAATCAGCCCCAGCATTTT. It is translated as CASSLSRVGNQPQHF.

The CDR3 protein is CASSPSPSAFF. DNA of the CDR3: TGTGCCAGCAGCCCCTCGCCGTCGGCTTTCTTT. The V gene is TRBV7-9, the J gene TRBJ1-1; D is ambiguous. The V end was cut by 5 bases, the J end by 11 bases, with 12 bases between. The CDR3 runs 11 residues. Germline loops: CDR1 SEHNR, CDR2 FQNEAQ (reference sequence).

The chain is built from TRBV7-3 and TRBJ1-2; D is ambiguous. Germline CDR1 and CDR2: SGHTA and FQGTGA. Trimming removed 2 bases at V and 3 bases at J, with 13 bases between. This CDR3 comprises 15 residues. CDR3 DNA: TGTGCCAGCAGCTTATTTTCAGAGGGCCACTATGGCTACACCTTC. Protein product: CASSLFSEGHYGYTF.

CDR3 bases: TGTGCCACCAGCAGAGATCAGCGAACCACCGGGCCGCAGTTCTTC. It encodes CATSRDQRTTGPQFF. V gene TRBV15 combines with J gene TRBJ2-1; D not resolved. Germline V gene lookup returns CDR1 LNHNV and CDR2 YYDKDF (reference sequence). There are 15 residues in the CDR3. V dropped 0 bases and J dropped 12 bases, with 18 bases sitting between them.

The chain joins TRBV6-1 to TRBJ1-1, with 10 bases matching TRBD1. CDR3 length: 15 amino acids. V trimming: 6 bases; J trimming: 7 bases; junction bases outside the gene matches: 11. CDR1 and CDR2 from the germline V gene are MNHNS and SASEGT. CDR3 in DNA: TGTGCCAGCAGCCCGGGGGACAGGGGCCGCTATGAAGCTTTCTTT. Residues: CASSPGDRGRYEAFF.

The V call is TRBV7-2, the J call TRBJ1-2, with unresolved D. Germline V CDR1 and CDR2: SGHTA, FQGNSA. The CDR3 runs 12 residues. V was pared by 0 bases and J by 8 bases, with 7 bases between. CDR3 DNA sequence: TGTGCCAGCAGCTTAGCCCCAGGCGGCTACACCTTC. Translation: CASSLAPGGYTF.

This rearrangement joins TRBV15 to TRBJ2-3; no clear D gene. CDR3 length: 16 residues. The ends were cut back, 4 bases at V and 1 base at J, with 15 bases in the middle. From germline, CDR1 is LNHNV and CDR2 YYDKDF (reference sequence). CDR3 sequence: CATSTKRTIGTDTQYF. In DNA form, the CDR3 reads TGTGCCACCAGCACCAAGCGAACTATCGGCACAGATACGCAGTATTTT.

This clonotype appeared a few times. This chain links TRBV30 with TRBJ1-2; D not certain. CDR1 GTSNPN and CDR2 SVGIG come from the germline V gene (reference sequence). The V end was cut by 2 bases, the J end by 3 bases, with 10 bases between. The CDR3 loop spans 13 amino acids. The CDR3 DNA follows: TGTGCCTGGAGTTTGCGCAGATACTATGGCTACACCTTC. Translating it yields CAWSLRRYYGYTF.

The CDR3 spells CAISENLSYEQYF. CDR3 sequence (DNA): TGTGCCATCAGTGAGAACCTATCCTACGAGCAGTACTTC. V usage is TRBV10-3 and J usage is TRBJ2-7; D is ambiguous. The CDR3 contains 13 residues. With 2 bases removed from V and 1 base from J, the gap between germline ends came to 6 bases. CDR1 is ENHRY, CDR2 SYGVKD, per germline.

The V and J genes are TRBV19 and TRBJ2-5, with no clear D. The ends were cut back, 4 bases at V and 5 bases at J, with 8 bases in the middle. This CDR3 has 12 residues. Germline CDR1 LNHDA, CDR2 SQIVND (reference sequence). CDR3 residues: CASSTTTETQYF. Here the CDR3 DNA reads TGTGCCAGTAGTACAACGACGGAGACCCAGTACTTC.

The rearrangement uses TRBV12-3 or TRBV12-4 and TRBJ1-1; no definite D call. Trimming took off 3 bases at V and 4 bases at J, with 6 bases between the two ends. The CDR3 extends over 12 amino acids. The CDR3 DNA is TGTGCCAGCAGTTTTAAGGGCACTGAAGCTTTCTTT. Translating gives CASSFKGTEAFF.